This T cell receptor (beta chain) appears in the sequencing data of a study of tumor-infiltrating lymphocytes in primary liver carcinoma. It was from about 21-30 mg of unsorted bulk tissue that RNA and DNA were co-extracted. Resecting the tumor surgically was how the patients' primary liver carcinoma was treated. Comment on this clonotype: At one boundary the junction diverges from the germline segment, which might be a read error.

There are 11 residues in the CDR3. The germline V gene has CDR1 SGHAT and CDR2 FQNNGV. Starting material of approximately 500 ng total RNA yielded TCR beta cDNA via a constant-region primer. Amplification in three nested multiplex PCR rounds with slightly modified ARM-PCR gave rise to TCR beta libraries. The two initial PCR rounds, ten to eleven cycles each, used TRBV1-TRBV30 forward and C-beta reverse primers. Using its own MiXCR run on the multiplex PCR reads, TCRdb lists one record per CDR3 protein. Of tens of thousands of distinct CDR3 sequences in the sample, approximately 71% were seen once. This TCR derives from a woman aged 30 to 39 with primary liver carcinoma and hepatitis B virus infection. The sequencing sample was made of liver tumor tissue from sampling region 3. The subset is: tumor region T3, left-lateral pole. The chain employs TRBV11-2 and TRBJ1-3; no reliable D call. Here the CDR3 reads CVSSLGNIIYF. The CDR3 coding sequence is TGTGTCAGCAGCTTGGGAAACATCATATACTTT.